The 2 T cell receptor beta chains below were found in one sample sequenced in a study of Graves' ophthalmopathy and Graves' hyperthyroidism. Transcripts of RNA were the source for amplifying TCR beta CDR3 regions. Amplification began with first-round RT-PCR using HTBI primers, then second-round multiplex PCR was performed. TCRdb reprocessed the multiplex PCR reads via MiXCR and lists one record per CDR3 protein. The table has 350,000 to 400,000 distinct CDR3 sequences, roughly 15% seen once; the top ten hold 7%. Sequencing was carried out using peripheral blood. Receptors were obtained from a woman aged 18-29 years with stable Graves' hyperthyroidism.

This clonotype was seen a handful of times. CDR3 sequence (DNA): TGCGCCAGCAGCGGGGAATCGAACACCGGGGAGCTGTTTTTT. It specifies CASSGESNTGELFF. The V call is TRBV5-1, the J call TRBJ2-2; no firm D call. Trimming pared 4 bases from V and 0 bases from J, leaving 7 bases between. CDR3 length: 14 residues. The germline V gene has CDR1 SGHRS and CDR2 YFSETQ.

This clonotype was observed a handful of times. The CDR3 is CASSQEDRYTEAFF. For the CDR3, the DNA is TGCGCCAGCAGCCAAGAGGACAGGTACACTGAAGCTTTCTTT. The chain links TRBV4-1 to TRBJ1-1, with TRBD1 identical over 7 bases. The CDR3 is 14 residues long. In germline, CDR1 is MGHRA, CDR2 YSYEKL. V dropped 0 bases and J dropped 3; count of bases not matched to a gene: 1.